The 27 T cell receptor beta chains below all came from one sample that was sequenced in a study of CXCR3-negative and CXCR3-positive naive CD8 T cells (dated by TCRdb to about 2019). Sequencing instrument: NextSeq 550. The Human TCR Profiling Kit (MiLaboratory) was used to make UMI-labeled 5' RACE TRB cDNA libraries. Reprocessed by TCRdb, the reads give a single entry per CDR3 protein sequence, without DNA. The sample table holds some 49,000 distinct CDR3 sequences. Of the sample, 2.5% is held by the ten largest clones. Material: naive CXCR3- CD8+ T cells from blood. Sample cell subset or site, as interpreted from the label and publication: CD45RO-CCR7+CD27+CD95- naive CD8+ T cells lacking CXCR3 (TNR3-). The receptors come from a human donor in good health. Some clones in this sample may be carry-over from other donors' samples.

The CDR3 loop is CSVEQGSDYEQYF. The chain carries TRBV29-1 and TRBJ2-7; lacking DNA, the TRBD1 call made by TCRdb goes unchecked. CDR3 length: 13 residues. In germline, CDR1 is SQVTM, CDR2 ANQGSEA.

This chain connects TRBV18 to TRBJ2-7; the D gene TCRdb calls, TRBD1, cannot be checked with no DNA. Germline values: CDR1 KGHSH, CDR2 LQKENI. The CDR3 is 15 amino acids. This CDR3 reads CASSPVRDSTYEQYF.

The V gene is TRBV27, the J gene TRBJ2-7; absent DNA, TCRdb's TRBD1 call cannot be checked. The germline V gene has CDR1 MNHEY and CDR2 SMNVEV (reference sequence). The CDR3 consists of 16 residues. The CDR3 region is CASSPLRDLGGYEQYF.

Judged by frequency, this clonotype is medium-sized. The chain has TRBV4-2 and TRBJ2-2; TCRdb's D call of TRBD2 is untestable without DNA. Germline assignment: CDR1 LGHNA and CDR2 YNFKEQ. The CDR3 is made up of 14 amino acids. This CDR3 reads CASSQSEEVGELFF.

The rearrangement joins TRBV5-6 to TRBJ2-1; TCRdb lists TRBD1, though no DNA is available to test this call. The CDR3 contains 13 residues. Germline-derived CDR1 and CDR2 are SGHDT and YYEEEE. The CDR3 spells CASSTGPRNEQFF.

The chain recombines TRBV12-3 or TRBV12-4 with TRBJ2-7; TCRdb's D call, TRBD2, is unchecked because there is no DNA. The CDR3 contains 15 residues. CDR3 in amino acids: CASSFGTSGWYEQYF.

The rearrangement joins TRBV29-1 to TRBJ2-7; TCRdb proposes TRBD1, but this gene call is untestable without DNA. The CDR3 has 13 amino acids. The V gene's germline CDR1 is SQVTM and CDR2 ANQGSEA. Here the CDR3 reads CSVEDGTVHEQYF.

The rearrangement links TRBV7-3 to TRBJ2-2; TCRdb outputs TRBD1, but without DNA this stays unchecked. The CDR3 sequence is 14 residues long. CDR1 and CDR2 (germline): SGHTA, FQGTGA. CDR3 region: CASSPGQETGELFF.

V usage is TRBV14 and J usage is TRBJ2-3. The germline V gene has CDR1 SGHDN and CDR2 FVKESK. CDR3 length: 14 residues. The CDR3 reads CASSHPEEPDTQYF.

This sequence joins TRBV7-3 and TRBJ2-3. The CDR3 is made up of 13 amino acids. Germline-derived CDR1 and CDR2 are SGHTA and FQGTGA. CDR3 in amino acids: CASSRDMTDTQYF. The entire variable domain, with the rest obtained from reference TRBV7-3 and TRBJ2-3, is as follows: GAGVSQTPSNKVTEKGKYVELRCDPISGHTALYWYRQSLGQGPEFLIYFQGTGAADDSGLPNDRFFAVRPEGSVSTLKIQRTERGDSAVYLCASSRDMTDTQYFGPGTRLTVL.

The rearrangement uses TRBV9 and TRBJ2-3; there is no DNA to check the TCRdb D call of TRBD2. Per germline, CDR1 SGDLS and CDR2 YYNGEE. The CDR3 spans 16 residues. Here the CDR3 reads CASSVFAGASTDTQYF.

This chain links TRBV29-1 with TRBJ2-7. Germline-derived CDR1 and CDR2 are SQVTM and ANQGSEA. The CDR3 has 11 amino acids. CDR3 loop: CSVANDHEQYF.

The chain carries TRBV14 and TRBJ2-5; lacking DNA, the TRBD1 call made by TCRdb goes unchecked. The CDR3 contains 15 residues. The germline CDR1 and CDR2 sequences are SGHDN and FVKESK. The chain's CDR3 is CASSRSPKLQETQYF. Drawing the rest from reference TRBV14 and TRBJ2-5, the complete variable domain is EAGVTQFPSHSVIEKGQTVTLRCDPISGHDNLYWYRRVMGKEIKFLLHFVKESKQDESGMPNNRFLAERTGGTYSTLKVQPAELEDSGVYFCASSRSPKLQETQYFGPGTRLLVL.

V and J are TRBV9 and TRBJ1-2; TCRdb reports TRBD1, a call that lacks DNA to check it against. CDR3 size: 13 residues. CDR1 and CDR2 from the germline V gene are SGDLS and YYNGEE. Here the CDR3 reads CASSAYRGYGYTF. Drawing the rest from reference TRBV9 and TRBJ1-2, the complete variable domain is DSGVTQTPKHLITATGQRVTLRCSPRSGDLSVYWYQQSLDQGLQFLIQYYNGEERAKGNILERFSAQQFPDLHSELNLSSLELGDSALYFCASSAYRGYGYTFGSGTRLTVV.

The J gene is TRBJ2-5, the V gene TRBV9; no DNA is available, so the TRBD1 call from TCRdb remains unchecked. Germline V gene data show CDR1 as SGDLS and CDR2 as YYNGEE. The CDR3 is 17 amino acids. The CDR3 region is CASSVDRGRPPQETQYF.

The V call is TRBV7-9, the J call TRBJ2-5. This CDR3 has 14 residues. Per germline, CDR1 SEHNR and CDR2 FQNEAQ (reference sequence). The CDR3 spells CASSLVPDGETQYF.

The chain uses TRBV6-5 and TRBJ1-1; TCRdb picks TRBD1, but there is no DNA to check that call. This CDR3 has 13 residues. Germline V CDR1 and CDR2: MNHEY, SVGAGI. The chain's CDR3 is CRTSGAPDTEAFF.

The V gene is TRBV28, the J gene TRBJ2-5; TCRdb returns TRBD1, unconfirmable since there is no DNA. CDR3 length: 16 amino acids. Germline assignment: CDR1 MDHEN and CDR2 SYDVKM. CDR3 in amino acids: CASSLRLYIEGETQYF.

This rearrangement joins TRBV7-9 to TRBJ2-1. The CDR3 contains 14 residues. From germline, CDR1 is SEHNR and CDR2 FQNEAQ (reference sequence). The CDR3 reads CASSSPTLWGEQFF.

The CDR3 sequence: CASSLVQAGGPREQYF. V gene TRBV5-4 combines with J gene TRBJ2-7. Germline V gene lookup returns CDR1 SGHNT and CDR2 YYREEE (reference sequence). The CDR3 contains 16 residues.

The chain uses TRBV7-9 and TRBJ2-1; the D gene TCRdb calls, TRBD1, cannot be checked with no DNA. The CDR3 is 14 residues long. Germline loops: CDR1 SEHNR, CDR2 FQNEAQ (reference sequence). CDR3 region: CASNIQGSHNEQFF.

The chain employs TRBV28 and TRBJ2-7; checking the TCRdb D call of TRBD1 is not possible without DNA. Germline loops: CDR1 MDHEN, CDR2 SYDVKM. CDR3 length: 14 residues. This chain's CDR3 is CASNPPGRVAEQYF.

The chain couples TRBV2 to TRBJ2-3; TCRdb reports TRBD2, a call that lacks DNA to check it against. Germline V CDR1 and CDR2: SNHLY, FYNNEI. The CDR3 contains 16 residues. CDR3 sequence reads: CASIRLAGGVTDTQYF.

The V call is TRBV9, the J call TRBJ2-1; TCRdb calls TRBD1, which cannot be checked without DNA. This CDR3 is built from 17 residues. In germline, CDR1 is SGDLS, CDR2 YYNGEE. Here the CDR3 reads CASSALGTGAILDEQFF.

This sequence joins TRBV7-2 and TRBJ2-7; as DNA is missing, the TRBD1 call by TCRdb cannot be tested. The CDR3 spans 12 residues. Germline V gene sequence: CDR1 SGHTA, CDR2 FQGNSA. The CDR3 loop is CASSSGGNEQYF.

The V gene is TRBV5-1, the J gene TRBJ2-7; without DNA, the TCRdb call of TRBD2 cannot be checked. Germline lookup yields CDR1 SGHRS and CDR2 YFSETQ. CDR3 length equals 14 residues. The CDR3 reads CASSLEALFYEQYF. The entire variable domain, with the rest obtained from reference TRBV5-1 and TRBJ2-7, is as follows: KAGVTQTPRYLIKTRGQQVTLSCSPISGHRSVSWYQQTPGQGLQFLFEYFSETQRNKGNFPGRFSGRQFSNSRSEMNVSTLELGDSALYLCASSLEALFYEQYFGPGTRLTVT.

The chain carries TRBV14 and TRBJ2-3; the TCRdb D gene call, TRBD1, has no DNA to confirm it. CDR3 length equals 15 residues. CDR1 is SGHDN and CDR2 is FVKESK in the germline V gene. CDR3: CASSPGGASTDTQYF.